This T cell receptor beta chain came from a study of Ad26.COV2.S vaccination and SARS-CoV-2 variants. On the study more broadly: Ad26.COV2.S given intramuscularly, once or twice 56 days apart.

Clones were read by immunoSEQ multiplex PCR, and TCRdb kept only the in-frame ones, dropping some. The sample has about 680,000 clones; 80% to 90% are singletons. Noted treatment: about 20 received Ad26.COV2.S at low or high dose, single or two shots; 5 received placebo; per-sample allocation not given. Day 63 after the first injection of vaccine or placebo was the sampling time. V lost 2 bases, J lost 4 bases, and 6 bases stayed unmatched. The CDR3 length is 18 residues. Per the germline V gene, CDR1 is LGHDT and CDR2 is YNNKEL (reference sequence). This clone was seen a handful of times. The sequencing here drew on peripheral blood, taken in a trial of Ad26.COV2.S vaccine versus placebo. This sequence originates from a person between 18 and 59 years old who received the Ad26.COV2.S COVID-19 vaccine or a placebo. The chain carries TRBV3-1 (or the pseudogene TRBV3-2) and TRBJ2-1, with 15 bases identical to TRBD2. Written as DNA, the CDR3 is TGTGCCAGCAGCCAAAATCAGGGACTAGCGGGGGGATACAATGAGCAGTTCTTC. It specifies CASSQNQGLAGGYNEQFF.